This TCR beta chain was sequenced during a study of radiotherapy plus CTLA-4 blockade in lung cancer. Trimming shortened V by 1 base and J by 7 bases, and 19 bases separated the two germline ends. Germline loops: CDR1 SGHVS, CDR2 FNYEAQ. The length of the CDR3 is 16 residues. Sequenced by immunoSEQ multiplex PCR; TCRdb stores in-frame clones only, minus some. The table records around 45,000 clones, more than 70% of them present only once. The genes are TRBV7-6 and TRBJ1-1, with D tentatively TRBD1 (5 bases). This clonotype was sampled from a human donor with non-small cell lung cancer who had stable disease on radiotherapy plus ipilimumab. Here the sequenced sample was peripheral blood, taken from a patient treated with radiotherapy plus ipilimumab. CDR3 sequence reads: CASSLGVGVVVDEAFF. The CDR3 DNA is TGTGCCAGCAGCTTAGGAGTAGGGGTCGTGGTGGATGAAGCTTTCTTT.